The entry that follows covers one T cell receptor (beta chain) sequence. Repertoires were generated with immunoSEQ multiplex PCR, while TCRdb's copy carries only in-frame clones and drops some. This table holds around 67,000 clones, nearly 90% found once. This entry is derived from a study of OX40 agonist ivuxolimab in advanced cancers. Overall study context: The patients got ivuxolimab, which is an agonistic anti-OX40 (CD134) antibody.

V gave up 5 bases and J gave up 5 bases; unmatched junction bases: 4. This CDR3 region has 15 residues. CDR1 is SGHVS, CDR2 FNYEAQ, per germline. This sequence joins TRBV7-6 and TRBJ2-7; TRBD2 agrees at 15 bases. This specimen was CD4+ or CD8+ T cells sorted from blood, taken in a trial of the OX40 agonist ivuxolimab. This clonotype was sampled from an adult with an advanced solid tumor such as melanoma, head and neck, liver or kidney cancer. In DNA, the CDR3 is TGTGCCAGCAGCCCGGGACTAGCGGGAGGTCACGAGCAGTACTTC. It encodes CASSPGLAGGHEQYF.